These 5 T cell receptor beta chains were all obtained from the same sample, sequenced in a study of T cell responses to AZD1222 COVID-19 vaccine. Some clones are missing from TCRdb's copy, which holds only in-frame ones; the method was immunoSEQ multiplex PCR. The table records 120,000 to 150,000 clones, 88% of them present only once. The sequenced sample was peripheral blood, obtained on day 0 of AZD1222 vaccination. The source is an adult in good health.

This clone was detected only once. The chain combines TRBV10-2 with TRBJ2-7; D might be TRBD2 (6 bases). Trimming took 8 bases from V and 0 from J, leaving 14 bases between them. The CDR3 contains 14 residues. Germline V gene data show CDR1 as WSHSY and CDR2 as SAAADI. The CDR3 nucleotides are TGCGCCAGCGTCCGGGGAGGCAACTCCTACGAGCAGTACTTC. Amino acid sequence: CASVRGGNSYEQYF.

The V gene is TRBV28, the J gene TRBJ2-1; TRBD2 aligns across 9 bases. The CDR3 totals 13 residues. CDR1 MDHEN and CDR2 SYDVKM come from the germline V gene. Here the CDR3 DNA reads TGTGTGTCGGGGCGGGGGGGCCTTAATGAGCAGTTCTTC. Its protein product is CVSGRGGLNEQFF.

This sequence joins TRBV7-9 and TRBJ1-2, with D perhaps TRBD1 (5 bases). The CDR3 loop spans 13 amino acids. Deletions cut 5 bases from V and 2 bases from J, with 9 bases between. Germline lookup yields CDR1 SEHNR and CDR2 FQNEAQ (reference sequence). CDR3 DNA: TGTGCCAGCAGCCGGGACGGGAACTATGGCTACACCTTC. This translates into CASSRDGNYGYTF.

This sequence joins TRBV28 and TRBJ2-2, with 7 nucleotides matching TRBD2. Germline CDR1 reads MDHEN; CDR2 reads SYDVKM. V was clipped by 7 bases and J by 7 bases; unmatched bases: 12. The CDR3 totals 15 residues. The CDR3 DNA follows: TGTGCCAGCACCACTTGGGGGGGTGGTGACGGGGAGCTGTTTTTT. Its protein is CASTTWGGGDGELFF.

This rearrangement joins TRBV5-1 to TRBJ1-2, with 7 bases fitting TRBD1. V was clipped by 4 bases and J by 7 bases; unmatched bases: 10. Germline V gene sequence: CDR1 SGHRS, CDR2 YFSETQ. This CDR3 region has 14 residues. CDR3 loop: CASSTLDRVGGYTF. The CDR3 bases are TGCGCCAGCAGCACCCTAGACAGGGTGGGTGGCTACACCTTC.